This TCR beta chain was obtained from a study of blood T cell repertoires in COVID-19. Study at large: PBMCs, B-cell-depleted T cells, or T cells provided the cDNA or gDNA that made up the material.

Germline CDR1 is MDHEN and CDR2 is SYDVKM. CDR3 length: 16 amino acids. Trimming took off 6 bases at V and 9 bases at J, with 24 bases between the two ends. Measured with immunoSEQ multiplex PCR; TCRdb has only the in-frame clones, and not every one. The sample records 110,000 or so clones, approximately 81% being singletons. This sequence was found in a man aged 50-60 years with acute or convalescent COVID-19. The rearrangement uses TRBV28 and TRBJ2-4; D is possibly TRBD1 (6 bases). The sequencing input was peripheral blood. CDR3 sequence: CASSSRRASGVSIQYF. CDR3 sequence (DNA): TGTGCCAGCAGCTCGCGACGGGCCTCAGGGGTTAGCATTCAGTACTTC.